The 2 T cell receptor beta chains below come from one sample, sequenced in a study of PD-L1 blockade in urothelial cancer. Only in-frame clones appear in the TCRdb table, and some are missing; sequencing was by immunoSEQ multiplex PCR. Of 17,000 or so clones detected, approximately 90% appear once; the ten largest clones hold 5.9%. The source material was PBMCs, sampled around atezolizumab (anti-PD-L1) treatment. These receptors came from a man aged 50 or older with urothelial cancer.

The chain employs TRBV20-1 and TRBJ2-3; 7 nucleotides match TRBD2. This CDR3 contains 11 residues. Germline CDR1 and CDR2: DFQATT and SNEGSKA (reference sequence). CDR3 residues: CTAGGTDTQYF. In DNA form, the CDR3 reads TGCACTGCGGGAGGCACAGATACGCAGTATTTT.

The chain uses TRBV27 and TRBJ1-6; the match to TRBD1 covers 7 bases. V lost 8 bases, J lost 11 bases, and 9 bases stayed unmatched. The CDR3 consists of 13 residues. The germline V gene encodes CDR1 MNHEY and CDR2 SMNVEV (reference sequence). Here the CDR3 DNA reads TGTGCCAGCTCGACAGGGCGGGTGGCACCCCTCCACTTT. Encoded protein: CASSTGRVAPLHF.